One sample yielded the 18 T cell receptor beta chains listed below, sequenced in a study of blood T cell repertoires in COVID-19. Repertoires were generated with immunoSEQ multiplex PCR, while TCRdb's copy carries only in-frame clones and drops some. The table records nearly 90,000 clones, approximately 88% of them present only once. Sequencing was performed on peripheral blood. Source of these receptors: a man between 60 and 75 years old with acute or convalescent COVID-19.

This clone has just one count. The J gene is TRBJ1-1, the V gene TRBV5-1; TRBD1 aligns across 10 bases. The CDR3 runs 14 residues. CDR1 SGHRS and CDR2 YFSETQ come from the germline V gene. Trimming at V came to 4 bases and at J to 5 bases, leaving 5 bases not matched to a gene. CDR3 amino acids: CASSLGQGFTEAFF. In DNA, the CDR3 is TGCGCCAGCAGCCTGGGACAGGGGTTTACTGAAGCTTTCTTT.

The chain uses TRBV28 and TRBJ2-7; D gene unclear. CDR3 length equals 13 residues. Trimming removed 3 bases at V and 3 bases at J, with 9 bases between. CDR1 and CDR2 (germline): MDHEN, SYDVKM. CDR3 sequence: CASSLGSFYEQYF. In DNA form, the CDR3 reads TGTGCCAGCAGTTTGGGCAGTTTCTACGAGCAGTACTTC. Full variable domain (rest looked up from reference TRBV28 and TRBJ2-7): DVKVTQSSRYLVKRTGEKVFLECVQDMDHENMFWYRQDPGLGLRLIYFSYDVKMKEKGDIPEGYSVSREKKERFSLILESASTNQTSMYLCASSLGSFYEQYFGPGTRLTVT.

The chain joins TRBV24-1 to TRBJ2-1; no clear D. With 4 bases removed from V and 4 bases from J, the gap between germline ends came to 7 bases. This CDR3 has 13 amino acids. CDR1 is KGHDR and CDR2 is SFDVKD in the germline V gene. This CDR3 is CATSDRQYNEQFF. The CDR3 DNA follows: TGTGCCACCAGTGACAGGCAGTACAATGAGCAGTTCTTC.

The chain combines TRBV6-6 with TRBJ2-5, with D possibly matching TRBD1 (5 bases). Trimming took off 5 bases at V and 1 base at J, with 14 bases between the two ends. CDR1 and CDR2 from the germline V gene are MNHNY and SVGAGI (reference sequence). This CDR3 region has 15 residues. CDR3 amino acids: CASSPPGRAQETQYF. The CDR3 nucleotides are TGTGCCAGCAGTCCACCCGGCAGGGCCCAAGAGACCCAGTACTTC.

The CDR3 DNA follows: TGTGCCAGCAGCCCAGCGGACAGGGGGCATAACTATGGCTACACCTTC. The encoded protein is CASSPADRGHNYGYTF. This chain connects TRBV3-1 (or the pseudogene TRBV3-2) to TRBJ1-2, with 11 nucleotides matching TRBD1. Trimming cost V 4 bases and J 1 base; bases outside gene matches: 5. CDR1 LGHDT and CDR2 YNNKEL come from the germline V gene (reference sequence). The CDR3 runs to 16 residues.

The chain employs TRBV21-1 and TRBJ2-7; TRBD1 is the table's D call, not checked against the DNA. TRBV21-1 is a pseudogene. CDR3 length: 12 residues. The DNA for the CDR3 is TGTGCCAGCAACCCAGGGTTGGAAGAGCAGTACTTC. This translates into CASNPGLEEQYF.

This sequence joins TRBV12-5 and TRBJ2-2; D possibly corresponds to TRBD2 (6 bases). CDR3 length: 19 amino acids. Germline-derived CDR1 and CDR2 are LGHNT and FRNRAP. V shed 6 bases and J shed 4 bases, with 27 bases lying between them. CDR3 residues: CASGPGRGLGSWITGELFF. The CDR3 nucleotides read TGTGCTAGTGGCCCGGGGCGCGGTCTCGGGAGTTGGATCACCGGGGAGCTGTTTTTT.

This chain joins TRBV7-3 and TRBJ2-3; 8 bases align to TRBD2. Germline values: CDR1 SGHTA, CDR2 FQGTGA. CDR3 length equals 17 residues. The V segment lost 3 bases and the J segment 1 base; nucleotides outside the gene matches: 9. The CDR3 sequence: CASSFLSAGGRTDTQYF. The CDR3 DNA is TGTGCCAGCAGCTTCCTCTCTGCGGGAGGCCGCACAGATACGCAGTATTTT.

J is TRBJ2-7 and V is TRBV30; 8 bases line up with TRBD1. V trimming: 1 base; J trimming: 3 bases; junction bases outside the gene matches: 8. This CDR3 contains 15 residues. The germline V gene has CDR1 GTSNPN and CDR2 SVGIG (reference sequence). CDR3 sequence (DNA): TGTGCCTGGAGTGCGGGACAGGCGGAGGTCTACGAGCAGTACTTC. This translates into CAWSAGQAEVYEQYF.

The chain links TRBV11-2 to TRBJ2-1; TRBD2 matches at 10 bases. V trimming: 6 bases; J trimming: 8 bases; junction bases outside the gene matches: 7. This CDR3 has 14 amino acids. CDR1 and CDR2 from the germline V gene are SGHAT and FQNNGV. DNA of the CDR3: TGTGCCAGCAGAATAGCGGGGGGAGGGCATGAGCAGTTCTTC. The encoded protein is CASRIAGGGHEQFF. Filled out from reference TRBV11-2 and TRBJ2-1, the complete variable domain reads EAGVAQSPRYKIIEKRQSVAFWCNPISGHATLYWYQQILGQGPKLLIQFQNNGVVDDSQLPKDRFSAERLKGVDSTLKIQPAKLEDSAVYLCASRIAGGGHEQFFGPGTRLTVL.

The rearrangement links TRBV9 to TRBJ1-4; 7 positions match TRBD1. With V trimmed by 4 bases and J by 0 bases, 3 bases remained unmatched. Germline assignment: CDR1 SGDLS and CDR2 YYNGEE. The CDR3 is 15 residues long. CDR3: CASSKTGTTNEKLFF. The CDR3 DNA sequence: TGTGCCAGCAGCAAGACAGGGACAACTAATGAAAAACTGTTTTTT.

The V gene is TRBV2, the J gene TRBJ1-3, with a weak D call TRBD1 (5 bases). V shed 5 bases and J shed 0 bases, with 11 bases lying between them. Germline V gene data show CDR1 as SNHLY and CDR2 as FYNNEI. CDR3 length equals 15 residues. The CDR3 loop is CASSRDSRSGNTIYF. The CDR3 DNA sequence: TGTGCCAGCAGTAGGGACTCCCGCTCTGGAAACACCATATATTTT. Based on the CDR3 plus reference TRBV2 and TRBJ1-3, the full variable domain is EPEVTQTPSHQVTQMGQEVILRCVPISNHLYFYWYRQILGQKVEFLVSFYNNEISEKSEIFDDQFSVERPDGSNFTLKIRSTKLEDSAMYFCASSRDSRSGNTIYFGEGSWLTVV.

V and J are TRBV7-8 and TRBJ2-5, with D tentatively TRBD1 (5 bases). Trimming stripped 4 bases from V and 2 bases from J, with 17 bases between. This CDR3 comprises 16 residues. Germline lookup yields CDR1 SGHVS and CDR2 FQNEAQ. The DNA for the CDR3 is TGTGCCAGCAGCTCCAGTCCCCGCAGGGTTCAAGAGACCCAGTACTTC. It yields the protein CASSSSPRRVQETQYF.

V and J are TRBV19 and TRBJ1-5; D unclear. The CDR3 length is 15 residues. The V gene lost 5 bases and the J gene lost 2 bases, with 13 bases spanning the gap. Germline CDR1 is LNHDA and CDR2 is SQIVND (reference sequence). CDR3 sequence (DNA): TGTGCCAGTAGTCCTCAGAGGGTCGGCAATCAGCCCCAGCATTTT. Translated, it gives CASSPQRVGNQPQHF.

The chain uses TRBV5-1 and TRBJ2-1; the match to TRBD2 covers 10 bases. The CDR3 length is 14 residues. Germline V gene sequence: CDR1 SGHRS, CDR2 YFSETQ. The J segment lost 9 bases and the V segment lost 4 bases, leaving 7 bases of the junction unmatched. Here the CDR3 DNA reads TGCGCCAGCAGCCTGGCTAGCGGGGGTCTTGAGCAGTTCTTC. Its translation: CASSLASGGLEQFF.

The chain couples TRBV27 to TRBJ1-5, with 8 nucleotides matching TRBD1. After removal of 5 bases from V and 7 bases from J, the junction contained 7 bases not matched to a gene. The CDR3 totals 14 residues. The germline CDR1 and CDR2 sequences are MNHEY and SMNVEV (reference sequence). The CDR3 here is CASSDGQGRQPQHF. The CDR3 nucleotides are TGTGCCAGCAGTGACGGACAGGGCAGGCAGCCCCAGCATTTT.

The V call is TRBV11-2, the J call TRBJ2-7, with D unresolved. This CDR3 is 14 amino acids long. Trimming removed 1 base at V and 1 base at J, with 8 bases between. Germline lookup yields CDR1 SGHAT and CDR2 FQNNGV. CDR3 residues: CASSLAYRSYEQYF. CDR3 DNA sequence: TGTGCCAGCAGCTTAGCCTACAGATCCTACGAGCAGTACTTC.

The CDR3 loop reads CASSLDRLNTEAFF. DNA of the CDR3: TGTGCCAGCAGCTTGGACAGGTTGAACACTGAAGCTTTCTTT. The chain uses TRBV6-5 and TRBJ1-1, with 7 bases that match TRBD1. Trimming at V came to 6 bases and at J to 0 bases, leaving 4 bases not matched to a gene. Germline V lookup: CDR1 MNHEY, CDR2 SVGAGI. The CDR3 totals 14 residues.